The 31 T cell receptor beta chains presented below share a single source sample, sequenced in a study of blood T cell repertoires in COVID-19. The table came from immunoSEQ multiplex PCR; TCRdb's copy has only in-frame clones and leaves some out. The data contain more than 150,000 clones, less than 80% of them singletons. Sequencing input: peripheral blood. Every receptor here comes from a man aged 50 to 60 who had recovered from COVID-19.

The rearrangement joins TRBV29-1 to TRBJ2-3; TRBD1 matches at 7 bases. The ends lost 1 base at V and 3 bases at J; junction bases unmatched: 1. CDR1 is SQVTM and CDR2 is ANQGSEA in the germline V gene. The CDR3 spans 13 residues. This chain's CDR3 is CSVEAGGTDTQYF. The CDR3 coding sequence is TGCAGCGTTGAAGCAGGGGGAACAGATACGCAGTATTTT.

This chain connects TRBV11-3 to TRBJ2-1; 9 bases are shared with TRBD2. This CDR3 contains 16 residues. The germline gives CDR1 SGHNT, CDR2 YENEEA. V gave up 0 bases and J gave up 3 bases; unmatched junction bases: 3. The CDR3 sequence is CASSLEASGDYNEQFF. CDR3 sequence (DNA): TGTGCCAGCAGCTTAGAGGCTAGCGGGGACTACAATGAGCAGTTCTTC. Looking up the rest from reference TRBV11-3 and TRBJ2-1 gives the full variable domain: EAGVVQSPRYKIIEKKQPVAFWCNPISGHNTLYWYLQNLGQGPELLIRYENEEAVDDSQLPKDRFSAERLKGVDSTLKIQPAELGDSAVYLCASSLEASGDYNEQFFGPGTRLTVL.

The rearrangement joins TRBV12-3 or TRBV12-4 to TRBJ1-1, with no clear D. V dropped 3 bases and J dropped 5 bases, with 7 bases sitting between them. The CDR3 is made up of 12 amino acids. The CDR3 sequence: CASSLRRTEAFF. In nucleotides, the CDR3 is TGTGCCAGCAGTTTGAGGAGAACTGAAGCTTTCTTT.

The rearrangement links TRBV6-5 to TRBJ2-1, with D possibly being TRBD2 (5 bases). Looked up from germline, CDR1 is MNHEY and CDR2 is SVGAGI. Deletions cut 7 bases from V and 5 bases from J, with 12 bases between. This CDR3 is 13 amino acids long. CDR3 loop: CASKGSLDNEQFF. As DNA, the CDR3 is TGTGCCAGCAAAGGGAGCTTGGACAATGAGCAGTTCTTC.

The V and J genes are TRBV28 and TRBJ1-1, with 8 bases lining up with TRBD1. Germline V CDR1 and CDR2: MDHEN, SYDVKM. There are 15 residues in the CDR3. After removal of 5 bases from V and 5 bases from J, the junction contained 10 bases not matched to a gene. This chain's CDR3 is CASSRTGGSWTEAFF. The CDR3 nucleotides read TGTGCCAGCAGTCGAACAGGGGGATCTTGGACTGAAGCTTTCTTT.

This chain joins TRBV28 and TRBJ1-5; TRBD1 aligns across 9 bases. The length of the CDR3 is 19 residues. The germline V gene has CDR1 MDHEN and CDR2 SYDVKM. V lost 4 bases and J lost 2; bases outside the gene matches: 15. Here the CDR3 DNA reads TGTGCCAGCAGTTCAGACCTCACAGGGGGCGGAAATGGCAATCAGCCCCAGCATTTT. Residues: CASSSDLTGGGNGNQPQHF. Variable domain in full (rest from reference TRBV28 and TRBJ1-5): DVKVTQSSRYLVKRTGEKVFLECVQDMDHENMFWYRQDPGLGLRLIYFSYDVKMKEKGDIPEGYSVSREKKERFSLILESASTNQTSMYLCASSSDLTGGGNGNQPQHFGDGTRLSIL.

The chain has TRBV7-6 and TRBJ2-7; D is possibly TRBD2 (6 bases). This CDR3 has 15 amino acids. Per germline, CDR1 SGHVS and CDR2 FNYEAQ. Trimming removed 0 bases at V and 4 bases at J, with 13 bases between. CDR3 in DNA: TGTGCCAGCAGCTTAGCGGGGGGATTGATGTACGAGCAGTACTTC. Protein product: CASSLAGGLMYEQYF.

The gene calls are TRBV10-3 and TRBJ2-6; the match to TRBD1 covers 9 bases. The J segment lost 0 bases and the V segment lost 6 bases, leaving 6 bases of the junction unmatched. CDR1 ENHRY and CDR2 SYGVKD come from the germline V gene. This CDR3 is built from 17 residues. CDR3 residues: CAISAGTGSSGANVLTF. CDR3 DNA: TGTGCCATCAGCGCCGGGACAGGGAGCTCTGGGGCCAACGTCCTGACTTTC.

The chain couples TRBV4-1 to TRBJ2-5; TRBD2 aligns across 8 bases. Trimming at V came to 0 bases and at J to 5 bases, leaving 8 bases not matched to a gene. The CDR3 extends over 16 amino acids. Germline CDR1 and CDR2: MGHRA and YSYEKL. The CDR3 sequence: CASSQDTSGGRETQYF. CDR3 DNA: TGCGCCAGCAGCCAAGATACTAGCGGCGGTAGGGAGACCCAGTACTTC.

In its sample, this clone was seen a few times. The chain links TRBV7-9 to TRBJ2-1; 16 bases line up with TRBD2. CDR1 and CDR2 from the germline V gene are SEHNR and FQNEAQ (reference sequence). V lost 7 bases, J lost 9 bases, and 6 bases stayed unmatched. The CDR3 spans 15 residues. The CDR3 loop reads CASIAGTSGRGEQFF. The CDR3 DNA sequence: TGTGCCAGCATCGCCGGGACTAGCGGGAGGGGTGAGCAGTTCTTC.

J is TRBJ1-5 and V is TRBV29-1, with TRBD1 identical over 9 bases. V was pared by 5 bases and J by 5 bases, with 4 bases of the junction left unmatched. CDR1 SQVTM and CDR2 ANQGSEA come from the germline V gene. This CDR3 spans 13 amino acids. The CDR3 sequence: CSVSTGGYQPQHF. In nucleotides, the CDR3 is TGCAGCGTTTCAACAGGGGGCTATCAGCCCCAGCATTTT.

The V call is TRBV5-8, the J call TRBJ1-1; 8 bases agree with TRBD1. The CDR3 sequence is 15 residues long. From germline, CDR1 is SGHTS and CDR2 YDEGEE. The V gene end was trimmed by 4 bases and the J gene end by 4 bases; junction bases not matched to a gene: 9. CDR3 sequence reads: CASSPWQGAVTEAFF. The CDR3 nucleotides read TGTGCCAGCAGCCCATGGCAGGGGGCGGTCACTGAAGCTTTCTTT.

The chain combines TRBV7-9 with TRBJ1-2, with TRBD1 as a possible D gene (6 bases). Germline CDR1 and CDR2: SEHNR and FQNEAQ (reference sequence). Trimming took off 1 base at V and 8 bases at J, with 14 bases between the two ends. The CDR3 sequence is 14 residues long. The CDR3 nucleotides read TGTGCCAGCAGCTTAGTCCGGGGGGCAGGCGGCTACACCTTC. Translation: CASSLVRGAGGYTF.

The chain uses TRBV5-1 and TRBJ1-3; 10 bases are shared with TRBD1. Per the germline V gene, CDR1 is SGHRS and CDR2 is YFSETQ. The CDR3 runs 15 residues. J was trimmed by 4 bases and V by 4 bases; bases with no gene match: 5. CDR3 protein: CASSAGQGTGNTIYF. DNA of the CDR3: TGCGCCAGCAGCGCGGGACAGGGGACCGGAAACACCATATATTTT. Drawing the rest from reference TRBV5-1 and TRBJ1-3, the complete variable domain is KAGVTQTPRYLIKTRGQQVTLSCSPISGHRSVSWYQQTPGQGLQFLFEYFSETQRNKGNFPGRFSGRQFSNSRSEMNVSTLELGDSALYLCASSAGQGTGNTIYFGEGSWLTVV.

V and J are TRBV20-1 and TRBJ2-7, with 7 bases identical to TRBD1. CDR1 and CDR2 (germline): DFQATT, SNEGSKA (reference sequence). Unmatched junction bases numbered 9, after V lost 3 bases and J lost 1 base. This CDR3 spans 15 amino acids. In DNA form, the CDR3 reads TGCAGTGCTAGTTCCTGGGACAGAGTATCCTACGAGCAGTACTTC. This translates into CSASSWDRVSYEQYF.

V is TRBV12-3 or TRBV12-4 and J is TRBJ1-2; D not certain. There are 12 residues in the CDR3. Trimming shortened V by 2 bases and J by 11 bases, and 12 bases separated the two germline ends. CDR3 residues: CASSLWRSGYTF. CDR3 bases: TGTGCCAGCAGTTTATGGAGATCGGGGTACACCTTC.

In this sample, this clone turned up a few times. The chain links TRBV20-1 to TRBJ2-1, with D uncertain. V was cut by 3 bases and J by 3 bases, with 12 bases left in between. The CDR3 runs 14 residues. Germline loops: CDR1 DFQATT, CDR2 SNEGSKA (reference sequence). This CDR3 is CSASSRFNYNEQFF. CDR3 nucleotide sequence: TGCAGTGCTAGTTCTAGGTTTAACTACAATGAGCAGTTCTTC.

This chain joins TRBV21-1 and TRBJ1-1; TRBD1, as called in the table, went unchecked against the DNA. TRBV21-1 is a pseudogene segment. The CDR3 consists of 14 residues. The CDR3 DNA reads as TGTGCCAGGACTAGTCCTACAGGGGGCACTGAAGCTTTCTTT. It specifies CARTSPTGGTEAFF.

The DNA of the CDR3 is TGTGCCAGCAGCTTCGGACAGGGAGTCCCTGAGCAGTTCTTC. Residues: CASSFGQGVPEQFF. The V call is TRBV7-9, the J call TRBJ2-1, with 8 bases matching TRBD1. This CDR3 is built from 14 residues. Germline trimming cut 3 bases from V and 9 bases from J; bases unmatched to any gene: 7. Germline CDR1 SEHNR, CDR2 FQNEAQ (reference sequence).

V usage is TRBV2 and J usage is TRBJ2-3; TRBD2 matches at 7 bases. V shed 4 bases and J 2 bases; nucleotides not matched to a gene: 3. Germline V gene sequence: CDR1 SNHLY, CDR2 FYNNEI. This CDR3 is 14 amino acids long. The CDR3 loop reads CASSGLAVTDTQYF. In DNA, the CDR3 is TGTGCCAGCAGTGGGCTAGCGGTCACAGATACGCAGTATTTT.

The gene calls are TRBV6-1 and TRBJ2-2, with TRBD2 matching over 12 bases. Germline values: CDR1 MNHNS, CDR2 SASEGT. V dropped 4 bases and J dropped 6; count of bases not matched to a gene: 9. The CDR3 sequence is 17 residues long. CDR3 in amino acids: CASSVGGLAGRAGELFF. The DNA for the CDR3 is TGTGCCAGCAGTGTCGGCGGACTAGCGGGAAGAGCCGGGGAGCTGTTTTTT.

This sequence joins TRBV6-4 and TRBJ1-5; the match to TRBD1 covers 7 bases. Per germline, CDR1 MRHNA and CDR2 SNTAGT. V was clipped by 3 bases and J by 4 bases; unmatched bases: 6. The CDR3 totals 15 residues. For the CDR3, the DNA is TGTGCCAGCAGTGAACAGGGGACTGGGAATCAGCCCCAGCATTTT. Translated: CASSEQGTGNQPQHF.

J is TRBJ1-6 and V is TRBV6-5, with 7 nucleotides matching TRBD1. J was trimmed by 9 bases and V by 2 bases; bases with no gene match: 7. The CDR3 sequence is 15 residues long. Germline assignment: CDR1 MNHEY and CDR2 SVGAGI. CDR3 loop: CASSYKQGRISPLHF. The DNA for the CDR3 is TGTGCCAGCAGTTACAAACAGGGGCGTATTTCACCCCTCCACTTT.

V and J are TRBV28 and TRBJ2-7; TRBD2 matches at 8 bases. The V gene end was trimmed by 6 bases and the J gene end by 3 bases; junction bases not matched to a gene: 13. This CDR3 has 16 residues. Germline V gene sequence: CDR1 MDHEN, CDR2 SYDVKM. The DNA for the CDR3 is TGTGCCAGCAGACACGCGGGGGGCGGGAGTCTCTACGAGCAGTACTTC. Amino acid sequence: CASRHAGGGSLYEQYF.

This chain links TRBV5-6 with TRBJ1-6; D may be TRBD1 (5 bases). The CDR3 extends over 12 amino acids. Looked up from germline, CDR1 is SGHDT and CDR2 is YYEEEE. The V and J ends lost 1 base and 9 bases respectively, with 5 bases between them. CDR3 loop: CASSLTGSPLHF. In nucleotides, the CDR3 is TGTGCCAGCAGCTTGACAGGTTCACCCCTCCACTTT. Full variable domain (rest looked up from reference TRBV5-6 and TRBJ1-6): DAGVTQSPTHLIKTRGQQVTLRCSPKSGHDTVSWYQQALGQGPQFIFQYYEEEERQRGNFPDRFSGHQFPNYSSELNVNALLLGDSALYLCASSLTGSPLHFGNGTRLTVT.

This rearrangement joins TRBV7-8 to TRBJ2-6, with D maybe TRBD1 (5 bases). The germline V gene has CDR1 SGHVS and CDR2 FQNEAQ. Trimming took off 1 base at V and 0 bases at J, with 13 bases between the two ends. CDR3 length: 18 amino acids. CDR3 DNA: TGTGCCAGCAGCTTAGTCAGGGAATTTAGCTCTGGGGCCAACGTCCTGACTTTC. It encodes CASSLVREFSSGANVLTF.

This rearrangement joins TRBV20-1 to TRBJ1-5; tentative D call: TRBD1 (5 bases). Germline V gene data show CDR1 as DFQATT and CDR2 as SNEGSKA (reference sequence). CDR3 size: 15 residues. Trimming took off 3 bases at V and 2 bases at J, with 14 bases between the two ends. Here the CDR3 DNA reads TGCAGTGCTAGTGGGGTGGGGGAGGGCAATCAGCCCCAGCATTTT. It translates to CSASGVGEGNQPQHF.

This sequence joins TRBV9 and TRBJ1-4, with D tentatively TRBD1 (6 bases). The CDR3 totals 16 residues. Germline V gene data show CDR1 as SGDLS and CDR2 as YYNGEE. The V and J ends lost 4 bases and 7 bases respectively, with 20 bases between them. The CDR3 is CASSTQTGSGGEKLFF. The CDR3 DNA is TGTGCCAGCAGCACCCAAACAGGGTCGGGGGGTGAAAAACTGTTTTTT.

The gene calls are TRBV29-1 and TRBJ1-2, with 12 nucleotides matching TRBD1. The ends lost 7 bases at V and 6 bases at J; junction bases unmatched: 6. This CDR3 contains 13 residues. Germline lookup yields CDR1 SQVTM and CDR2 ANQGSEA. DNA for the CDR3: TGCAGCGCCCTGGGACAGGGGGCCCATGGCTACACCTTC. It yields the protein CSALGQGAHGYTF.

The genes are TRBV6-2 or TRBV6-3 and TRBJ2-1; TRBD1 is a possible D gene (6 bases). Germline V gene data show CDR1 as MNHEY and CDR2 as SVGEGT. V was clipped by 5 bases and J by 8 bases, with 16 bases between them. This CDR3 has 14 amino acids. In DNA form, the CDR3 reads TGTGCCAGCAGTCTAGCAGGACAGAGGGATGAGCAGTTCTTC. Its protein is CASSLAGQRDEQFF.

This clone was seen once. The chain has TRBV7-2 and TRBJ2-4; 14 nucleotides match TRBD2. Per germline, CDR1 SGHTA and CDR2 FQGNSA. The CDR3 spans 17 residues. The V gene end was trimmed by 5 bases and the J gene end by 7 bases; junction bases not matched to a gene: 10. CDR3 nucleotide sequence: TGTGCCAGCAGCCACAGACTAGCGGGAGGGCCCGGGAACATTCAGTACTTC. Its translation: CASSHRLAGGPGNIQYF.